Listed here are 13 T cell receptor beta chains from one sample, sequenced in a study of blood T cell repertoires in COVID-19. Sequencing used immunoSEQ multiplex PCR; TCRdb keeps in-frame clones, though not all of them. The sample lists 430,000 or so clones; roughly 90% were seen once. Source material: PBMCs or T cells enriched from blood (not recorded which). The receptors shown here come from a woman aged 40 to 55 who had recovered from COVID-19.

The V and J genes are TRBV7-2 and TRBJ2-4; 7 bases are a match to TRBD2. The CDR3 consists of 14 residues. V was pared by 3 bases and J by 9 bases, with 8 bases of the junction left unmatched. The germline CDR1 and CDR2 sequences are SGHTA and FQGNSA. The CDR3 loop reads CASSFGGGRSIQYF. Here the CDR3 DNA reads TGTGCCAGCAGCTTTGGGGGAGGGCGAAGCATTCAGTACTTC.

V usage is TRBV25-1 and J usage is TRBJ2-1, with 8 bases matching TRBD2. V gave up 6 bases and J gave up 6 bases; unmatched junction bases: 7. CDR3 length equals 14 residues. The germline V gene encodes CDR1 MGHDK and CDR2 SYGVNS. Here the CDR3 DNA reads TGTGCCAGCAGGGACAAAGCGGGAGCCAATGAGCAGTTCTTC. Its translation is CASRDKAGANEQFF.

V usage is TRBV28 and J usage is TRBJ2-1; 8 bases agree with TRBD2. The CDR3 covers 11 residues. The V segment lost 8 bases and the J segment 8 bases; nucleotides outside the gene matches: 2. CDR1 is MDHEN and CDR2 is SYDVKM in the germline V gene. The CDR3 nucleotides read TGTGCCAGCGCGGGGGGCCATGAGCAGTTCTTC. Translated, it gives CASAGGHEQFF.

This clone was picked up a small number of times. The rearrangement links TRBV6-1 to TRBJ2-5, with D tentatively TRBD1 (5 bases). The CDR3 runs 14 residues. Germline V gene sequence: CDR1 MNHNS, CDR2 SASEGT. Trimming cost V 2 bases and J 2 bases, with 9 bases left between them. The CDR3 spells CASSERQIQETQYF. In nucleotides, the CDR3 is TGTGCCAGCAGTGAAAGACAGATACAAGAGACCCAGTACTTC.

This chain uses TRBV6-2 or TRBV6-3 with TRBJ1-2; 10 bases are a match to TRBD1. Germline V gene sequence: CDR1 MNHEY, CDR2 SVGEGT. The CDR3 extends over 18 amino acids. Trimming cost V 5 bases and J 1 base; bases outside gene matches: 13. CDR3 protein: CASSQEGQGLKRNYGYTF. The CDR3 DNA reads TGTGCCAGCAGTCAAGAGGGACAGGGGCTCAAACGTAACTATGGCTACACCTTC.

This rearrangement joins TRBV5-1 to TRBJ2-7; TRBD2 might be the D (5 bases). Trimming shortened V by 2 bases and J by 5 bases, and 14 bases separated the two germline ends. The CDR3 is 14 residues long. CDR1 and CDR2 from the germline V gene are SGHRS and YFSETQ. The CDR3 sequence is CASSLGEGTDEQYF. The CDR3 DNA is TGCGCCAGCAGCTTAGGAGAGGGTACCGACGAGCAGTACTTC.

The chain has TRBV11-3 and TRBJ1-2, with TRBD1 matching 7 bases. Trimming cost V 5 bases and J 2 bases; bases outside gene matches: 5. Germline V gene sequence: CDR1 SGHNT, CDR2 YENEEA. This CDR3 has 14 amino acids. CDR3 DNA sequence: TGTGCCAGCAGCCCCGGGACAGACAACTATGGCTACACCTTC. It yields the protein CASSPGTDNYGYTF.

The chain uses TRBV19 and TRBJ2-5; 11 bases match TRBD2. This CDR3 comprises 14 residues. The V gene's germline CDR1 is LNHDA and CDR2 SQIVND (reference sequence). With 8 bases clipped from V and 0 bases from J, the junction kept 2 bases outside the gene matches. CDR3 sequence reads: CASATSGDQETQYF. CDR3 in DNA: TGTGCCAGTGCGACTAGCGGGGACCAAGAGACCCAGTACTTC.

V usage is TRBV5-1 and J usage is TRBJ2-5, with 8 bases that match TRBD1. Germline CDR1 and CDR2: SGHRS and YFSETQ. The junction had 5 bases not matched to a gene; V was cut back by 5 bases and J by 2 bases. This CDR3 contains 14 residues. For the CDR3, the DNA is TGCGCCAGCAGTCGGGGACAGGCGCAAGAGACCCAGTACTTC. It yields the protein CASSRGQAQETQYF.

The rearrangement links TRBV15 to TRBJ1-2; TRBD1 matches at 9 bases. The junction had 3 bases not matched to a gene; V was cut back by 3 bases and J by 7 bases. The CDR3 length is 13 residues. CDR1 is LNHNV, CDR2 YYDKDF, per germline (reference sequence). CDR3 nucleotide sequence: TGTGCCACCAGCAGTTGGGACAGGGCTGGCTACACCTTC. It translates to CATSSWDRAGYTF.

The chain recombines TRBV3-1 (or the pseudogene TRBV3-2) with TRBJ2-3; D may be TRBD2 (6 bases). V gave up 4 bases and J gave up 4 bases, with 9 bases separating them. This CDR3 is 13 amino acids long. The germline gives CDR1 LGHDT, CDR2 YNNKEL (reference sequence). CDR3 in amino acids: CASSRRAPDTQYF. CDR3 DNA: TGTGCCAGCAGCCGGAGGGCCCCAGATACGCAGTATTTT.

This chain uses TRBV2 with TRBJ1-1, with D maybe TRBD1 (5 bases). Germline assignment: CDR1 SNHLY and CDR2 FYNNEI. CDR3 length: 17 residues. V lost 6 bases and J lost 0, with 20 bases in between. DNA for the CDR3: TGTGCCAGCAGAACCAGATTGGGACTGGGCTTGAACACTGAAGCTTTCTTT. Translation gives CASRTRLGLGLNTEAFF.

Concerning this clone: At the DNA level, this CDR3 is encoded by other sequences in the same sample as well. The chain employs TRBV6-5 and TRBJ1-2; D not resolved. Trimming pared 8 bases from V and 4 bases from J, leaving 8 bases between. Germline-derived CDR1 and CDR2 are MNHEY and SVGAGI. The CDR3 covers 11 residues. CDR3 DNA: TGTGCCAGCGGATCGGGCTATGGCTACACCTTC. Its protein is CASGSGYGYTF.